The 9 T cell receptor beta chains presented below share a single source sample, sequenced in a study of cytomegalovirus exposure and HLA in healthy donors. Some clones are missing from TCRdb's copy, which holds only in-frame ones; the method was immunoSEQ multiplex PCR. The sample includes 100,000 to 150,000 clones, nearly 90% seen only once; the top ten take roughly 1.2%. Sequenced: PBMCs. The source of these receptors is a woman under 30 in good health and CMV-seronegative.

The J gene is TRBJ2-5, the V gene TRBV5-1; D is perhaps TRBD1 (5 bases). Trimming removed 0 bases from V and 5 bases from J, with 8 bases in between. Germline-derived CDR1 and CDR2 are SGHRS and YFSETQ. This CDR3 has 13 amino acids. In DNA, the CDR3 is TGCGCCAGCAGCTTGGGACAGCTGGAGACCCAGTACTTC. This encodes CASSLGQLETQYF.

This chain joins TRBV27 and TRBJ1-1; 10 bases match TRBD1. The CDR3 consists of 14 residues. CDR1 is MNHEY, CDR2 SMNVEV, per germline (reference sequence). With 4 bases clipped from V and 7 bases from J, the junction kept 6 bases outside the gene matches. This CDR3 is CASSSPWTGGEAFF. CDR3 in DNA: TGTGCCAGCAGTTCCCCTTGGACAGGGGGTGAAGCTTTCTTT.

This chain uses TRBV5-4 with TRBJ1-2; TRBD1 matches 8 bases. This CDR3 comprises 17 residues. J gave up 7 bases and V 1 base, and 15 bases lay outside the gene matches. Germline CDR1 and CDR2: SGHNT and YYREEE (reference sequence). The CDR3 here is CASSLPGGGPEQIGYTF. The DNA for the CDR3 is TGTGCCAGCAGCTTGCCAGGGGGCGGGCCCGAACAAATTGGCTACACCTTC.

In DNA, the CDR3 is TGTGCCAGCAGCTACAGGGGCACTGAAGCTTTCTTT. Translation: CASSYRGTEAFF. The V and J genes are TRBV7-9 and TRBJ1-1; 7 nucleotides agree with TRBD1. Germline V gives CDR1 SEHNR, CDR2 FQNEAQ (reference sequence). Trimming removed 4 bases from V and 4 bases from J; junction bases left unmatched: 0. This CDR3 is 12 amino acids long.

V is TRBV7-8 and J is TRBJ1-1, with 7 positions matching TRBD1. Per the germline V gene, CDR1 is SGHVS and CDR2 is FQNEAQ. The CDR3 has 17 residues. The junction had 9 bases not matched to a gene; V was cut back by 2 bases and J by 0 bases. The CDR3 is CASSLQGVRFVNTEAFF. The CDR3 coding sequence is TGTGCCAGCAGCTTACAGGGGGTTCGGTTTGTGAACACTGAAGCTTTCTTT.

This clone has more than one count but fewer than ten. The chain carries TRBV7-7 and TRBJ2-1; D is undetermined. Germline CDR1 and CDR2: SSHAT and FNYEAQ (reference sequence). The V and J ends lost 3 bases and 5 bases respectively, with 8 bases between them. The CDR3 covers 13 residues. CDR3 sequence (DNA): TGTGCCAGCAGCTTTGGGCAGAACAATGAGCAGTTCTTC. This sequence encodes CASSFGQNNEQFF. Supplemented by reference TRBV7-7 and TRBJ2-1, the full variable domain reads GAGVSQSPRYKVTKRGQDVTLRCDPISSHATLYWYQQALGQGPEFLTYFNYEAQPDKSGLPSDRFSAERPEGSISTLTIQRTEQRDSAMYRCASSFGQNNEQFFGPGTRLTVL.

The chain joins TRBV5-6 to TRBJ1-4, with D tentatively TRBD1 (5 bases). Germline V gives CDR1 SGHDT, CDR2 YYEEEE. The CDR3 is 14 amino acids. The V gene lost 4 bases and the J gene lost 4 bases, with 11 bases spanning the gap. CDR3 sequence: CASSPRGVNEKLFF. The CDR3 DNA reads TGTGCCAGCAGCCCCCGGGGGGTTAATGAAAAACTGTTTTTT.

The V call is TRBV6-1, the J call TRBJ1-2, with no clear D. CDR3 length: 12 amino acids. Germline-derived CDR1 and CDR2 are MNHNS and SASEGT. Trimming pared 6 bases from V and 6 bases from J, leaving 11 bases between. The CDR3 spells CASRAPRDGYTF. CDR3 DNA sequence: TGTGCCAGCAGAGCACCAAGAGATGGCTACACCTTC.

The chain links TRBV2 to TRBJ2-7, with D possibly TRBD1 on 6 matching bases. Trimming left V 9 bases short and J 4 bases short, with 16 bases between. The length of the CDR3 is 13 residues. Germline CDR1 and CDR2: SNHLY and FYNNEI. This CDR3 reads CASTPGQRYEQYF. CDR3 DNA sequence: TGTGCCAGTACTCCGGGACAAAGATACGAGCAGTACTTC.